The clone carrying this TCR beta chain was seen ten or more times. Its cognate antigen is unknown. The data belong to a study of CD8 T cells in ankylosing spondylitis. Construction of TCR beta libraries was performed using quantitative 5'-RACE with molecular barcodes. TCRdb independently ran MiXCR on the 5' RACE reads; one entry per CDR3 protein. The data contain 500,000 to 650,000 distinct CDR3 sequences, 5.3% of them singletons. Germline CDR1 reads SGHVT; CDR2 reads SQSDAQ. CDR3 length: 15 amino acids. Deletions cut 6 bases from V and 2 bases from J, with 16 bases between. Overall study findings and caveats: Earlier literature documents some of the motif variants in reactive arthritis synovial fluid and blood. Within ankylosing spondylitis blood, a TCR beta motif made up of under 10 highly homologous variants appeared to be characteristic. Within matched ankylosing spondylitis synovial fluid, disease-linked clones were reportedly significantly enriched. Relatively rare in peripheral blood, disease-linked clones were also CD8+.

Sequenced input: blood, either unsorted or a sorted T cell fraction (not recorded which). This clonotype originated in a male donor with ankylosing spondylitis. J is TRBJ2-5 and V is TRBV7-4; TRBD1 might be the D (6 bases). This CDR3 is CASSAVEDRQETQYF. CDR3 nucleotide sequence: TGTGCCAGCAGTGCCGTCGAGGACAGACAAGAGACCCAGTACTTC.